These T cell receptor beta chains were read from a single sample in a study of cytomegalovirus exposure and HLA in healthy donors. Data came from immunoSEQ multiplex PCR; TCRdb stores just in-frame clones and leaves some out. The data contain about 150,000 clones, about three fifths of them singletons. The source material was PBMCs. The receptors were sampled from a woman in her twenties or thirties in good health and CMV-seropositive. Each CDR3 is given with its conserved first and last residue. Each record gives: V gene, J gene, CDR3 protein.

>TRBV29-1|TRBJ1-4
CSVVYRGGRKLFF
>TRBV30|TRBJ2-6
CAWGFTGAGANVLTF
>TRBV2|TRBJ1-1
CASSEGGTEAFF
>TRBV5-4|TRBJ2-1
CASSYGDYSYNEQFF
>TRBV18|TRBJ1-2
CASSEQHDTTIYGYTF
>TRBV29-1|TRBJ2-1
CSVELASGRLQFF
>TRBV30|TRBJ1-2
CAWRIRMTGSGYTF
>TRBV5-1|TRBJ2-3
CASSLVVREGPDTQYF
>TRBV4-2|TRBJ2-7
CASSQRDRAYEQYF
>TRBV5-1|TRBJ2-2
CASSWKAGDTGELFF
>TRBV18|TRBJ1-4
CASSPGRVNEKLFF
>TRBV6-5|TRBJ2-1
CASSLDRGPYNEQFF
>TRBV5-6|TRBJ2-3
CASSFGRGTDTQYF
>TRBV13|TRBJ1-1
CASSTERNTEAFF
>TRBV6-1|TRBJ2-7
CATREFYEQYF
>TRBV27|TRBJ1-5
CASSSARGGSRFQPQHF
>TRBV6-1|TRBJ1-1
CASSPQGRTEAFF
>TRBV14|TRBJ2-5
CASSQKGGGLYQETQYF
>TRBV5-1|TRBJ2-3
CASSLDPTSTDTQYF
>TRBV18|TRBJ2-2
CASSPVAGELFF
>TRBV6-1|TRBJ1-4
CASSELAVNEKLFF
>TRBV6-5|TRBJ2-7
CASSYHGTGGLYEQYF
>TRBV11-3|TRBJ1-2
CASSSATGVVGYTF
>TRBV7-9|TRBJ1-2
CASSSTGDSYGYTF
>TRBV6-5|TRBJ1-5
CASSQEGQPQHF
>TRBV5-6|TRBJ1-4
CASSLKGANEKLFF
>TRBV30|TRBJ2-1
CAWSGSSYNEQFF
>TRBV20-1|TRBJ1-2
CSAPVHGYTF
>TRBV27|TRBJ1-4
CASSLFYPRATNEKLFF
>TRBV19|TRBJ1-5
CASSILGSAGDQPQHF
>TRBV19|TRBJ2-1
CASSIGQGSYNEQFF
>TRBV5-1|TRBJ1-2
CASGQQGVGYGYTF
>TRBV30|TRBJ2-4
CALDKLAGLAKNIQYF
>TRBV29-1|TRBJ2-7
CSVEVGLAYEQYF
>TRBV7-9|TRBJ2-4
CASSLARQGANIQYF
>TRBV5-1|TRBJ2-4
CASSFGRGLAKNIQYF
>TRBV5-4|TRBJ2-7
CASRRNRDRGTSGASHEQYF
>TRBV11-3|TRBJ2-7
CASSLRDRVLKQYF
>TRBV7-9|TRBJ2-7
CASSLLSGTGEEQYF
>TRBV6-4|TRBJ2-1
CASSDSKGGSSEQFF
>TRBV7-9|TRBJ2-5
CASSWPGLAGRGETQYF
>TRBV6-5|TRBJ1-3
CASRALGGIDIYF
>TRBV30|TRBJ2-5
CAWSFGRTFGLPSQETQYF
>TRBV15|TRBJ2-3
CATSRGRGGPDTQYF
>TRBV11-3|TRBJ2-7
CASSQSGGTGREQYF
>TRBV30|NA
CAWRGLGRNEQYF
>TRBV6-1|TRBJ2-7
CASTAGLYEQYF
>TRBV29-1|TRBJ1-3
CSVPGTGGGNTIYF
>TRBV5-1|TRBJ2-5
CASSLALGTEQETQYF
>TRBV5-1|TRBJ1-1
CASSPDKNTEAFF
>TRBV2|TRBJ1-4
CATSWTVNEKLFF
>TRBV5-1|TRBJ2-1
CASSFGTDPPLGQFF